One and the same sample provided the 14 T cell receptor beta chains below, sequenced in a study of blood T cell repertoires in COVID-19. Profiled with immunoSEQ multiplex PCR; TCRdb holds only in-frame clones, not every one. The sample has around 180,000 clones; over 75% are singletons. The specimen was peripheral blood. The receptors shown here come from a man aged 80 or over with COVID-19, enrolled during active disease.

This clone was counted a single time. The CDR3 protein is CASSQPTGEKTQYF. CDR3 sequence (DNA): TGCGCCAGCAGCCAACCCACAGGGGAGAAGACCCAGTACTTC. This sequence joins TRBV4-1 and TRBJ2-5; 7 bases map to TRBD1. This CDR3 has 14 residues. Germline V gene data show CDR1 as MGHRA and CDR2 as YSYEKL. Trimming took 2 bases from V and 6 from J; bases not matched to a gene: 6.

This sequence joins TRBV9 and TRBJ1-4, with a possible D match to TRBD1 (5 bases). Germline V CDR1 and CDR2: SGDLS, YYNGEE. Trimming removed 4 bases from V and 7 bases from J, with 17 bases in between. This CDR3 is 15 amino acids long. CDR3 region: CASSPGGGLGEKLFF. Here the CDR3 DNA reads TGTGCCAGCAGCCCCGGGGGGGGATTAGGTGAAAAACTGTTTTTT.

The V call is TRBV5-1, the J call TRBJ1-2, with a tentative D call TRBD1 (6 bases). Germline CDR1 and CDR2: SGHRS and YFSETQ. The V gene lost 4 bases and the J gene lost 6 bases, with 16 bases spanning the gap. The CDR3 consists of 14 residues. DNA of the CDR3: TGCGCCAGCAGCCCGGAATATGGGGGCGATGGCTACACCTTC. Protein: CASSPEYGGDGYTF.

The gene calls are TRBV18 and TRBJ1-1; TRBD1 agrees at 10 bases. V dropped 1 base and J dropped 0; count of bases not matched to a gene: 5. This CDR3 region has 17 residues. Germline values: CDR1 KGHSH, CDR2 LQKENI. The CDR3 region is CASSPLGTGALNTEAFF. CDR3 bases: TGTGCCAGCTCACCACTCGGGACAGGGGCGTTGAACACTGAAGCTTTCTTT.

The chain combines TRBV5-1 with TRBJ2-5, with D possibly being TRBD2 (5 bases). CDR1 and CDR2 (germline): SGHRS, YFSETQ. The CDR3 covers 12 residues. Trimming removed 0 bases at V and 6 bases at J, with 6 bases between. The CDR3 spells CASSLAGKTQYF. The DNA of the CDR3 is TGCGCCAGCAGCTTGGCCGGGAAGACCCAGTACTTC.

This rearrangement joins TRBV10-3 to TRBJ2-5, with a weak D call TRBD2 (5 bases). Germline CDR1 reads ENHRY; CDR2 reads SYGVKD. The length of the CDR3 is 16 residues. V lost 2 bases, J lost 4 bases, and 17 bases lay in between. The CDR3 DNA reads TGTGCCATCAGTGAGCCAGTGCATGGGAGTGTAGAGACCCAGTACTTC. Protein: CAISEPVHGSVETQYF.

On this clone itself: The same CDR3 also results from other DNA sequences found in this sample. The genes are TRBV6-5 and TRBJ1-2; D gene uncertain. Trimming pared 0 bases from V and 3 bases from J, leaving 8 bases between. Germline V CDR1 and CDR2: MNHEY, SVGAGI. The CDR3 is 14 residues long. The CDR3 loop is CASSYSGEDYGYTF. The CDR3 bases are TGTGCCAGCAGTTACTCTGGGGAGGACTATGGCTACACCTTC.

The CDR3 spells CASSSPGLAGGNEQFF. In DNA form, the CDR3 reads TGTGCCAGCAGTTCCCCCGGACTAGCGGGGGGCAATGAGCAGTTCTTC. The chain carries TRBV6-2 or TRBV6-3 and TRBJ2-1, with 14 bases lining up with TRBD2. Looked up from germline, CDR1 is MNHEY and CDR2 is SVGEGT. J lost 6 bases, V lost 4 bases, and 5 bases had no gene match. The CDR3 length is 16 residues.

The table lists this clone with a count of one. The V gene is TRBV12-3 or TRBV12-4, the J gene TRBJ2-7; no firm D call. The CDR3 has 12 residues. The ends were cut back, 5 bases at V and 7 bases at J, with 12 bases in the middle. Here the CDR3 reads CASSQVSGEQYF. The CDR3 region has the DNA TGTGCCAGCAGTCAAGTTTCGGGTGAGCAGTACTTC.

This chain connects TRBV18 to TRBJ1-1; the D gene is possibly TRBD1 (5 bases). Germline V gene data show CDR1 as KGHSH and CDR2 as LQKENI. With 6 bases removed from V and 7 bases from J, the gap between germline ends came to 24 bases. The CDR3 is 16 amino acids. The CDR3 spells CASSHLSSGDSGEAFF. CDR3 nucleotides: TGTGCCAGCTCTCACCTTTCTTCGGGAGACAGTGGTGAAGCTTTCTTT.

J is TRBJ2-7 and V is TRBV5-1; 9 bases are shared with TRBD1. The V segment lost 3 bases and the J segment 9 bases; nucleotides outside the gene matches: 13. The CDR3 contains 15 residues. Germline V gene data show CDR1 as SGHRS and CDR2 as YFSETQ. CDR3 sequence: CASSSTTGGGSGQYF. The CDR3, as DNA: TGCGCCAGCAGCTCCACGACAGGGGGAGGTAGTGGGCAGTACTTC. The whole variable domain, remainder taken from reference TRBV5-1 and TRBJ2-7, is KAGVTQTPRYLIKTRGQQVTLSCSPISGHRSVSWYQQTPGQGLQFLFEYFSETQRNKGNFPGRFSGRQFSNSRSEMNVSTLELGDSALYLCASSSTTGGGSGQYFGPGTRLTVT.

The J gene is TRBJ1-5, the V gene TRBV6-6; maybe TRBD1 (6 bases). V was pared by 6 bases and J by 9 bases, with 21 bases between. The CDR3 covers 15 residues. The germline V gene has CDR1 MNHNY and CDR2 SVGAGI (reference sequence). CDR3 DNA sequence: TGTGCCAGCAGCGTAATGGAGGGGGGGAGGCGGCCCCAGCATTTT. Its translation is CASSVMEGGRRPQHF.

V and J are TRBV29-1 and TRBJ2-5, with TRBD1 matching 7 bases. The J segment lost 4 bases and the V segment lost 3 bases, leaving 8 bases of the junction unmatched. The CDR3 covers 14 residues. Germline CDR1 and CDR2: SQVTM and ANQGSEA. CDR3 residues: CSVETGPSRETQYF. CDR3 sequence (DNA): TGCAGCGTTGAGACAGGGCCCTCACGAGAGACCCAGTACTTC.

This chain links TRBV5-1 with TRBJ1-2; D uncertain. V was trimmed by 2 bases and J by 6 bases, leaving 11 bases between them. There are 13 residues in the CDR3. From germline, CDR1 is SGHRS and CDR2 YFSETQ. The CDR3 spells CASSFQVRDGYTF. The CDR3, as DNA: TGCGCCAGCAGCTTCCAGGTGAGGGATGGCTACACCTTC.